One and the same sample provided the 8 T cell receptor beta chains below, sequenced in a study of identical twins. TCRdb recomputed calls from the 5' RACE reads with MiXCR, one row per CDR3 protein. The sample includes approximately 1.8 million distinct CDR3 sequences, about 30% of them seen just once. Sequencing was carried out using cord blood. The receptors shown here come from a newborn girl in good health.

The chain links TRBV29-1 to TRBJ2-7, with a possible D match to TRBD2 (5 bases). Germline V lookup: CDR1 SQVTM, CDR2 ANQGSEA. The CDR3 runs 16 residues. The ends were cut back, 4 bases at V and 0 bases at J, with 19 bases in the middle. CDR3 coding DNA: TGCAGCGTTGGAGCTGGGGTTGGCGGGCCCTCCTACGAGCAGTACTTC. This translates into CSVGAGVGGPSYEQYF.

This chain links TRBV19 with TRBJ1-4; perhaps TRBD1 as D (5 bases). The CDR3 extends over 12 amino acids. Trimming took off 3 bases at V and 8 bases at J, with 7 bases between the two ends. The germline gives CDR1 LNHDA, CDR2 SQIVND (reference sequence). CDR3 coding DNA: TGTGCCAGTAGTATGAGGGGAGAAAAACTGTTTTTT. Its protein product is CASSMRGEKLFF.

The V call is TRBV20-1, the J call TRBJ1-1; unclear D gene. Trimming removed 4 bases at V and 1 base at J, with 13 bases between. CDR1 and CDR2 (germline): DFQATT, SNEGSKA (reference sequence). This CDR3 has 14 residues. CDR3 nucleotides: TGCAGTGCTAAGGTTGGTCGCCCGAACACTGAAGCTTTCTTT. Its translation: CSAKVGRPNTEAFF.

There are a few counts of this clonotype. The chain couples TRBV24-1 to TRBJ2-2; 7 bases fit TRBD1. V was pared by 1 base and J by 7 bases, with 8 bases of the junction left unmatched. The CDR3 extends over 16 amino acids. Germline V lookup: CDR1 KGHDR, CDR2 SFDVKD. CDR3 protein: CATSDFPTGSNGELFF. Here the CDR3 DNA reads TGTGCCACCAGTGATTTCCCGACAGGGAGTAACGGGGAGCTGTTTTTT.

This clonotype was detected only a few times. The CDR3 spells CASSHSADRGVNTEAFF. Here the CDR3 DNA reads TGCGCCAGCAGCCATTCTGCAGACAGGGGGGTGAACACTGAAGCTTTCTTT. The rearrangement uses TRBV4-1 and TRBJ1-1, with 9 bases lining up with TRBD1. After removal of 3 bases from V and 0 bases from J, the junction contained 8 bases not matched to a gene. There are 17 residues in the CDR3. Germline assignment: CDR1 MGHRA and CDR2 YSYEKL.

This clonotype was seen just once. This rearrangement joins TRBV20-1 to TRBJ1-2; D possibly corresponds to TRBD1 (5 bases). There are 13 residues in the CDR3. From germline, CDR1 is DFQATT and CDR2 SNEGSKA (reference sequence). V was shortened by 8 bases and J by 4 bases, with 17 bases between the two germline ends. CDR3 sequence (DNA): TGCAGTCGGGAGGTTAGGGGACTCTATGGCTACACCTTC. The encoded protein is CSREVRGLYGYTF.

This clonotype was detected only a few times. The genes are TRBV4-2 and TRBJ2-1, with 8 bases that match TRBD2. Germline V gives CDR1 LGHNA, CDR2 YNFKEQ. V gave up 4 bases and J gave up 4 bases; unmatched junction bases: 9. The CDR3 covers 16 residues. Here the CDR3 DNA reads TGTGCCAGCAGCCGCCAAACTAGCGGCCTTTACAATGAGCAGTTCTTC. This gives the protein CASSRQTSGLYNEQFF.

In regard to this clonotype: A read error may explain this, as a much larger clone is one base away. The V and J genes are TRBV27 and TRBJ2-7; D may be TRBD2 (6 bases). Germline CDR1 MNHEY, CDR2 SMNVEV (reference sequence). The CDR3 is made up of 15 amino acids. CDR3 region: CASSYAIGAGYERYF. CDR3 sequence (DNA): TGTGCCAGCAGTTATGCTATAGGGGCGGGATACGAGCGGTACTTC.